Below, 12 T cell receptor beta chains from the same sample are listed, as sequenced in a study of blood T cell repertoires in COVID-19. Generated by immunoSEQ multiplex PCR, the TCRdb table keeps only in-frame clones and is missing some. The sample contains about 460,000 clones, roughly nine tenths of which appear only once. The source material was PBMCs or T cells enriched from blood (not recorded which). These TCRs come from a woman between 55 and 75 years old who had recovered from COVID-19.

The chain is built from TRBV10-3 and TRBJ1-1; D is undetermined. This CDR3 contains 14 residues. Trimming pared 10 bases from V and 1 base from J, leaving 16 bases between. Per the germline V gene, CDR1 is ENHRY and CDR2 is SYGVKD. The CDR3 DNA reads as TGTGCCACCAAACAACCCGGGGAGAACACTGAAGCTTTCTTT. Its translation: CATKQPGENTEAFF.

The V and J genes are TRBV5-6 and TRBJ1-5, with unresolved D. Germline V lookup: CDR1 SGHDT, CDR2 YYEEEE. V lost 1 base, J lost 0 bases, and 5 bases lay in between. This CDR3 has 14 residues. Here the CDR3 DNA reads TGTGCCAGCAGCTTGCTATATAGCAATCAGCCCCAGCATTTT. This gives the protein CASSLLYSNQPQHF.

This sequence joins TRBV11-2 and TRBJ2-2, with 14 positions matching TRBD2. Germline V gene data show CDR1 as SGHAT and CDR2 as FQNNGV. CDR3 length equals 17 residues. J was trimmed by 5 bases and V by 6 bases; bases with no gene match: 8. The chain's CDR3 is CASRFPGLAGDTGELFF. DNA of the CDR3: TGTGCCAGCAGGTTTCCGGGACTAGCGGGGGATACCGGGGAGCTGTTTTTT.

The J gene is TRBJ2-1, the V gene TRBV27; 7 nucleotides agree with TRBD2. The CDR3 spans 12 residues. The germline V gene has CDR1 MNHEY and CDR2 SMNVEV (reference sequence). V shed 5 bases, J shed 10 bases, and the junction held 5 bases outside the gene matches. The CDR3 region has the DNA TGTGCCAGCAGTAGCGGGGCACGCGAGCAGTTCTTC. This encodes CASSSGAREQFF.

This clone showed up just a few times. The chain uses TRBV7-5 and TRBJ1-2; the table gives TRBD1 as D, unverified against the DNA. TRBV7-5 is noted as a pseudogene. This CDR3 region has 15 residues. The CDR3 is CARSLGTGRPCGYTF. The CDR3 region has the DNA TGTGCCAGAAGCTTAGGGACAGGGAGGCCCTGTGGCTACACCTTC.

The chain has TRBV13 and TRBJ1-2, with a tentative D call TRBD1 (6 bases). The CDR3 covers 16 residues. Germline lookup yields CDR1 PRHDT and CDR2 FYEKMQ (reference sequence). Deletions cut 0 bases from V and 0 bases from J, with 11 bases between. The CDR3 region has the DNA TGTGCCAGCAGCTTAGGCAGGGGAATCCCTAACTATGGCTACACCTTC. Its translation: CASSLGRGIPNYGYTF.

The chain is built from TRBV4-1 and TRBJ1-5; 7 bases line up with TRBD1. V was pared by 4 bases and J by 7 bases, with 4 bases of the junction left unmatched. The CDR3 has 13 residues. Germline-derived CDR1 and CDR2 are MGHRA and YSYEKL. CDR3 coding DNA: TGCGCCAGCAGCCCGACAGGGACCCAGCCCCAGCATTTT. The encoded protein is CASSPTGTQPQHF.

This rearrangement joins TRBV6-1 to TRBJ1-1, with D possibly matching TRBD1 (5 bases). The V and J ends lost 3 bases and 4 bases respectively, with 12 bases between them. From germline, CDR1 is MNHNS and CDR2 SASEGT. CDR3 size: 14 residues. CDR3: CASSDGQGGTEAFF. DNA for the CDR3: TGTGCCAGCAGTGATGGTCAGGGAGGCACTGAAGCTTTCTTT.

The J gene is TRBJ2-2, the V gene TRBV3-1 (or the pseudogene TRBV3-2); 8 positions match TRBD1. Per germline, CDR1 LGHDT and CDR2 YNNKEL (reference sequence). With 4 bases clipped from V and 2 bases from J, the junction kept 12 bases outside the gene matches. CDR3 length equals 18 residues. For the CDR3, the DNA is TGTGCCAGCAGCCCTCCCAGGGGGCGCCGAACCAACACCGGGGAGCTGTTTTTT. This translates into CASSPPRGRRTNTGELFF.

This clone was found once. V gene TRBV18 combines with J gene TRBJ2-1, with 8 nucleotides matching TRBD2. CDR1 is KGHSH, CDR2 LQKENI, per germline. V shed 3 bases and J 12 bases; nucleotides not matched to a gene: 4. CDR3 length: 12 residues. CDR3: CASSPGLAGQFF. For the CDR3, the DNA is TGTGCCAGCTCACCTGGACTAGCCGGGCAGTTCTTC.

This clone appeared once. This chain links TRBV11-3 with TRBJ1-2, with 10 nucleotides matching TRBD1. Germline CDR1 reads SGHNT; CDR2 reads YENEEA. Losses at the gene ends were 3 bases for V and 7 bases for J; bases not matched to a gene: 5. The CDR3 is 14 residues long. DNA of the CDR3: TGTGCCAGCAGCTTCAGACAGGGGGCTTTTGGCTACACCTTC. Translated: CASSFRQGAFGYTF.

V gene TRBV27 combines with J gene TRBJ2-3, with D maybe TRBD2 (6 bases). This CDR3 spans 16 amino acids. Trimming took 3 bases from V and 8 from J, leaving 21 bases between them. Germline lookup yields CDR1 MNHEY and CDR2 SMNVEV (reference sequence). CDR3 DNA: TGTGCCAGCAGTTTGATCTTCGCGCGGGGCGCAGGTACGCAGTATTTT. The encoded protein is CASSLIFARGAGTQYF.